This TCR beta chain originates from a study of T-cell memory formation after mild COVID-19. Study conclusions and caveats: CD4/CD8 balance held among clones contracting day 15 to 85, and later expanders leaned CD4+.

This clonotype was seen only a few times. Its matching antigen is unknown. MiXCR was run by TCRdb on the 5' RACE reads, yielding one entry per CDR3 protein. The table records fewer than 250,000 distinct CDR3 sequences, about 18% of them present only once. Germline CDR1 MNHEY, CDR2 SVGEGT. The V and J ends lost 2 bases and 4 bases respectively, with 15 bases between them. The CDR3 has 15 amino acids. Input material: PBMCs or a T cell subset sorted from them (not recorded which). This chain connects TRBV6-2 or TRBV6-3 to TRBJ2-7, with D maybe TRBD1 (6 bases). The sequence came from an adult woman who had mild COVID-19 (a few samples of this study predate the infection). Cell type and time point are not known. As DNA, the CDR3 is TGTGCCAGCAGTTACCCAAGGACAGCCGGATACGAGCAGTACTTC. Amino acid sequence: CASSYPRTAGYEQYF.